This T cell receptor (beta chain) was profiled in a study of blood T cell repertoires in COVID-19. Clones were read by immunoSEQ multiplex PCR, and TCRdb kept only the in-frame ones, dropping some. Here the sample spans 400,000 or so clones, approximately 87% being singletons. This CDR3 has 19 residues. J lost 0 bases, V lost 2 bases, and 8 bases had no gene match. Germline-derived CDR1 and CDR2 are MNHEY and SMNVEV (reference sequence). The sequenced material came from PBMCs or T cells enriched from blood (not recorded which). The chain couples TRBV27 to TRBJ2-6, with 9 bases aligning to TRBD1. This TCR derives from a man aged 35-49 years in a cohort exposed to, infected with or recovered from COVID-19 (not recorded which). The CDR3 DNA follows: TGTGCCAGCAGTTTACGACCGGGACAGGGATACTCTGGGGCCAACGTCCTGACTTTC. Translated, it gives CASSLRPGQGYSGANVLTF.